The rows below give T cell receptor beta chains drawn from one sample of a study of cytomegalovirus exposure and HLA in healthy donors. The data were produced by immunoSEQ multiplex PCR, yet TCRdb's version contains in-frame clones alone and is incomplete. The sample yields some 90,000 clones, 96% seen once. The sample was PBMCs. These TCRs come from a man between 18 and 35 years old in good health and CMV-seronegative. The conserved cysteine and the conserved F or W are not part of the CDR3 here. A D gene is named only where the DNA matches it firmly. Part of the rows lack a size; the others show once, few, many or a class for expanded clones.

clone_size: .
d_call: .
v_call: TRBV10-2
cdr3_aa: ASSLTTTGTRYTDTQY

clone_size: .
d_call: .
v_call: TRBV6-5
cdr3_aa: ASMRGYSGNTIY

clone_size: .
d_call: .
v_call: TRBV2
cdr3_aa: ASSQINQPQH

clone_size: .
d_call: TRBD2
v_call: TRBV10-3
cdr3_aa: ATWTSGTYNEQF

clone_size: .
d_call: .
v_call: TRBV5-1
cdr3_aa: ASSFGGQGVGGYT

clone_size: .
d_call: .
v_call: TRBV5-1
cdr3_aa: ASSFGSFSDHYPYEQY

clone_size: .
d_call: .
v_call: TRBV7-9
cdr3_aa: ASTPLERVSGANVLT

clone_size: .
d_call: .
v_call: TRBV9
cdr3_aa: ASSVRQNTDTQY

clone_size: .
d_call: TRBD2
v_call: TRBV19
cdr3_aa: ASTPPSGSSTDTQY

clone_size: .
d_call: TRBD2
v_call: TRBV27
cdr3_aa: ASSPSGRGYEQY

clone_size: .
d_call: .
v_call: TRBV10-3
cdr3_aa: ATSGDLKNIQY

clone_size: .
d_call: TRBD2
v_call: TRBV5-6
cdr3_aa: ASSLATAGADTQY

clone_size: .
d_call: TRBD1
v_call: TRBV6-6
cdr3_aa: ASRQGQQGYT

clone_size: once
d_call: .
v_call: TRBV7-9
cdr3_aa: ATTGVPSDNEQF